The present T cell receptor beta chain was sequenced within a study of T cells after yellow fever vaccination. V lost 1 base and J 5 bases, leaving 20 bases between the germline ends. The CDR3 contains 17 residues. Germline V CDR1 and CDR2: LGHDT, YNNKEL (reference sequence). TCRdb recomputed calls from the 5' RACE reads with MiXCR, one row per CDR3 protein. The table shows about 500,000 distinct CDR3 sequences, with roughly a sixth occurring only once. The receptor was derived from a man between 18 and 35 years old who received the YFV17D yellow fever vaccine. Sample: PBMCs, taken 5 to 6 days after the first yellow fever vaccination. This sequence joins TRBV3-1 and TRBJ2-5, with D possibly called TRBD1 or TRBD2 (6 bases each). Here the CDR3 reads CASSQVSPHRAGETQYF. The DNA for the CDR3 is TGTGCCAGCAGCCAAGTATCCCCGCACAGGGCGGGGGAGACCCAGTACTTC.